The 21 T cell receptor beta chains below come from one sample, sequenced in a study of T cells in Graves' hyperthyroidism and ophthalmopathy. Amplification of TCR beta CDR3 regions was performed using RNA transcripts as template. The TCR CDR3 first-round RT-PCR relied on the HTBI primer set. TCRdb reprocessed the multiplex PCR reads via MiXCR and lists one record per CDR3 protein. The table lists about 700,000 distinct CDR3 sequences, 12% to 15% of them singletons. Source material: blood. These receptors all stem from a woman younger than 30 with Graves' hyperthyroidism.

This clonotype has at least ten counts. V gene TRBV27 combines with J gene TRBJ2-1; 10 bases line up with TRBD2. Germline V lookup: CDR1 MNHEY, CDR2 SMNVEV (reference sequence). The V and J ends lost 0 bases and 9 bases, in that order; junction bases with no gene match: 11. This CDR3 has 17 amino acids. CDR3 bases: TGTGCCAGCAGTTTATCTGGGGCTCTAGCGGGAGAAGGTGAGCAGTTCTTC. The encoded protein is CASSLSGALAGEGEQFF.

This clonotype was detected a few times. A read error may account for a junction end that differs from germline. The chain uses TRBV2 and TRBJ1-2; 9 nucleotides line up with TRBD1. Germline V gene sequence: CDR1 SNHLY, CDR2 FYNNEI. The CDR3 extends over 13 amino acids. CDR3 in DNA: TGTGCCAGCAGGTCAACAGGGGGCTCTGGCTACATCTTC. It specifies CASRSTGGSGYIF.

To note about this clonotype: With a much larger clone just one base away, this may be a read error. This chain joins TRBV11-2 and TRBJ2-6; 8 bases line up with TRBD2. CDR3 length equals 17 residues. Germline loops: CDR1 SGHAT, CDR2 FQNNGV. The chain's CDR3 is CAGSPGGLAFGANVLTF. CDR3 DNA: TGTGCCGGCAGCCCAGGCGGACTAGCCTTTGGGGCCAACGTCCTGACTTTC.

This clonotype was detected many times. The J gene is TRBJ1-2, the V gene TRBV7-9; D may be TRBD1 (6 bases). Per the germline V gene, CDR1 is SEHNR and CDR2 is FQNEAQ (reference sequence). The CDR3 spans 16 residues. The V end was cut by 4 bases, the J end by 5 bases, with 20 bases between. The CDR3 DNA is TGTGCCAGCAGCTCCGGGACACAACTCCTAGGGTATGGCTACACCTTC. It yields the protein CASSSGTQLLGYGYTF.

The chain combines TRBV29-1 with TRBJ2-5; a weak D match, TRBD1 (7 bases). Germline loops: CDR1 SQVTM, CDR2 ANQGSEA. Trimming removed 3 bases at V and 1 base at J, with 21 bases between. CDR3 length equals 17 residues. In DNA form, the CDR3 reads TGCAGCGTTGACGCGGCAGGGGGGAACGAAGTCCAAGAGACCCAGTACTTC. This encodes CSVDAAGGNEVQETQYF.

At least ten counts were recorded for this clonotype. This chain joins TRBV30 and TRBJ2-1; D is uncertain. From germline, CDR1 is GTSNPN and CDR2 SVGIG (reference sequence). Trimming took off 3 bases at V and 0 bases at J, with 12 bases between the two ends. CDR3 length: 15 amino acids. The CDR3 here is CAWSTLHSSYNEQFF. CDR3 sequence (DNA): TGTGCCTGGAGCACCCTCCACAGCTCCTACAATGAGCAGTTCTTC.

This clonotype has ten or more counts. CDR3 nucleotide sequence: TGTGCCAGCAGCTCCGGGACTAGCGAGCCAGATACGCAGTATTTT. Amino acid sequence: CASSSGTSEPDTQYF. The chain recombines TRBV7-9 with TRBJ2-3, with 10 bases lining up with TRBD2. The CDR3 has 15 residues. Losses at the gene ends were 4 bases for V and 4 bases for J; bases not matched to a gene: 5. Germline CDR1 SEHNR, CDR2 FQNEAQ (reference sequence).

This clonotype was counted at least ten times. The chain employs TRBV6-2 or TRBV6-3 and TRBJ2-1; 15 nucleotides agree with TRBD2. Germline lookup yields CDR1 MNHEY and CDR2 SVGEGT. Trimming at V came to 7 bases and at J to 1 base, leaving 5 bases not matched to a gene. The CDR3 consists of 17 residues. The CDR3 bases are TGTGCCAGCACATGGACTAGCGGGAGGGGATCCTACAATGAGCAGTTCTTC. The encoded protein is CASTWTSGRGSYNEQFF.

Many counts were recorded for this clonotype. The V call is TRBV7-6, the J call TRBJ2-3, with D possibly being TRBD2 (5 bases). The CDR3 loop spans 17 amino acids. V gave up 0 bases and J gave up 6 bases, with 19 bases separating them. Germline V gene lookup returns CDR1 SGHVS and CDR2 FNYEAQ. The CDR3 nucleotides are TGTGCCAGCAGCTTAGCCTCGGGAATATTTGGCATGGATACGCAGTATTTT. Encoded protein: CASSLASGIFGMDTQYF. Full variable domain (missing parts from reference TRBV7-6 and TRBJ2-3): GAGVSQSPRYKVTKRGQDVALRCDPISGHVSLYWYRQALGQGPEFLTYFNYEAQQDKSGLPNDRFSAERPEGSISTLTIQRTEQRDSAMYRCASSLASGIFGMDTQYFGPGTRLTVL.

This clonotype was counted at least ten times. The chain combines TRBV5-8 with TRBJ2-1; maybe TRBD2 (5 bases). CDR1 and CDR2 from the germline V gene are SGHTS and YDEGEE. The CDR3 consists of 15 residues. Trimming took off 1 base at V and 5 bases at J, with 13 bases between the two ends. CDR3 in amino acids: CASSLFRGGDNEQFF. CDR3 sequence (DNA): TGTGCCAGCAGCTTGTTCCGGGGTGGGGACAATGAGCAGTTCTTC.

This clonotype was seen a handful of times. The V and J genes are TRBV27 and TRBJ2-7; TRBD2 aligns across 9 bases. The J segment lost 6 bases and the V segment lost 5 bases, leaving 14 bases of the junction unmatched. This CDR3 is 16 amino acids long. Per the germline V gene, CDR1 is MNHEY and CDR2 is SMNVEV (reference sequence). This CDR3 reads CASSPIAGETLSEQYF. As DNA, the CDR3 is TGTGCCAGCAGTCCGATAGCGGGAGAGACCCTATCCGAGCAGTACTTC.

This clonotype was counted ten times or more. The chain couples TRBV6-5 to TRBJ1-1, with D possibly TRBD1 on 5 matching bases. The germline V and J ends were trimmed by 0 bases and 1 base, with 15 bases remaining between them. CDR3 length: 17 amino acids. Germline V gene sequence: CDR1 MNHEY, CDR2 SVGAGI. This chain's CDR3 is CASSYSTIGVGNTEAFF. CDR3 in DNA: TGTGCCAGCAGTTACTCGACAATAGGGGTCGGGAACACTGAAGCTTTCTTT.

This clonotype was found a few times. The chain uses TRBV6-2 or TRBV6-3 and TRBJ1-2; D might be TRBD1 (6 bases). The CDR3 totals 15 residues. Germline values: CDR1 MNHEY, CDR2 SVGEGT. V lost 6 bases and J lost 4, with 18 bases in between. The CDR3 sequence is CASSHPGGAGYGYTF. The DNA of the CDR3 is TGTGCCAGCAGCCACCCGGGGGGCGCGGGCTATGGCTACACCTTC.

V usage is TRBV24-1 and J usage is TRBJ2-6; D unresolved. The germline V and J ends were trimmed by 6 bases and 4 bases, with 15 bases remaining between them. The CDR3 has 16 amino acids. Germline assignment: CDR1 KGHDR and CDR2 SFDVKD. The CDR3 is CATSSPRVSGANVLTF. The CDR3 DNA sequence: TGTGCCACCAGTTCGCCTAGGGTCTCGGGGGCCAACGTCCTGACTTTC.

A few counts support this clonotype. This chain connects TRBV6-2 or TRBV6-3 to TRBJ1-4; D not resolved. The CDR3 contains 12 residues. CDR1 MNHEY and CDR2 SVGEGT come from the germline V gene. Between the trimmed V and J ends, which lost 6 bases and 8 bases, there was a span of 10 bases. The CDR3 is CASRDPPEKLFF. The CDR3, as DNA: TGTGCCAGCAGGGATCCCCCCGAAAAACTGTTTTTT.

This clonotype was detected only a few times. The rearrangement links TRBV18 to TRBJ2-7; D gene unclear. Germline-derived CDR1 and CDR2 are KGHSH and LQKENI. V was trimmed by 0 bases and J by 5 bases, leaving 14 bases between them. There are 15 residues in the CDR3. CDR3 bases: TGTGCCAGCTCACCACCGTCTCGGGTACGGAACGAGCAGTACTTC. Amino acids: CASSPPSRVRNEQYF.

This clonotype was counted ten times or more. The chain uses TRBV30 and TRBJ1-3; 7 bases are a match to TRBD1. Looked up from germline, CDR1 is GTSNPN and CDR2 is SVGIG (reference sequence). The CDR3 covers 15 residues. V trimming: 7 bases; J trimming: 2 bases; junction bases outside the gene matches: 11. CDR3 coding DNA: TGTGCCTCCAACCCACAGGGGATCCCTGGAAACACCATATATTTT. The encoded protein is CASNPQGIPGNTIYF.

The chain combines TRBV5-5 with TRBJ1-4; D call uncertain. The V gene's germline CDR1 is SGHKS and CDR2 YYEKEE (reference sequence). This CDR3 comprises 12 residues. V was clipped by 2 bases and J by 5 bases, with 4 bases between them. The CDR3 sequence is CASSFQNEKLFF. The CDR3 DNA follows: TGTGCCAGCAGCTTCCAAAATGAAAAACTGTTTTTT. Full variable domain (missing parts from reference TRBV5-5 and TRBJ1-4): DAGVTQSPTHLIKTRGQQVTLRCSPISGHKSVSWYQQVLGQGPQFIFQYYEKEERGRGNFPDRFSARQFPNYSSELNVNALLLGDSALYLCASSFQNEKLFFGSGTQLSVL.

This clonotype was counted between two and nine times. The chain joins TRBV5-4 to TRBJ2-3, with D possibly being TRBD2 (5 bases). V gave up 4 bases and J gave up 14 bases, with 17 bases separating them. The CDR3 has 12 amino acids. The germline gives CDR1 SGHNT, CDR2 YYREEE (reference sequence). This CDR3 reads CASSNTRDGGYF. Here the CDR3 DNA reads TGTGCCAGCAGCAATACTAGAGACGGAGGGTATTTT.

Remarks on this clonotype: One end of the junction fails to match germline, which may point to a read error. The V call is TRBV12-3 or TRBV12-4, the J call TRBJ2-3; perhaps TRBD2 as D (5 bases). CDR3 length: 14 amino acids. DNA of the CDR3: TGTGCCGGCAGTCCCGGGATCCTTACAGATACGCAGTATTTT. The encoded protein is CAGSPGILTDTQYF.

The CDR3: CASSTITGALNEQFF. The CDR3 coding sequence is TGTGCCAGCAGCACCATTACGGGAGCGCTCAATGAGCAGTTCTTC. The chain joins TRBV5-4 to TRBJ2-1, with D maybe TRBD2 (6 bases). With 4 bases removed from V and 6 bases from J, the gap between germline ends came to 17 bases. The CDR3 runs 15 residues. Looked up from germline, CDR1 is SGHNT and CDR2 is YYREEE (reference sequence).